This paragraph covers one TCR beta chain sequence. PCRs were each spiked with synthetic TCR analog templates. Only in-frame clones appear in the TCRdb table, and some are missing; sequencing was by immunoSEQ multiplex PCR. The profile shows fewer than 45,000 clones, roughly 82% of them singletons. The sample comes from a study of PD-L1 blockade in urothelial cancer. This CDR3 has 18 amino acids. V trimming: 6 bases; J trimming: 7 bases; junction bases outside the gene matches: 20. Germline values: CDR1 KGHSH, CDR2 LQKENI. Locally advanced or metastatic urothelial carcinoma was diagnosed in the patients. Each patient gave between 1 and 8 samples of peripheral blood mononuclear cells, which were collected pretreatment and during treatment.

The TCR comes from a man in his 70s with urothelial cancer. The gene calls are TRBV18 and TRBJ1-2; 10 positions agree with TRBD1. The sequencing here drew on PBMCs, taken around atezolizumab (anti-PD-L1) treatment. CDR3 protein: CASSSKTGQGTSSSGYTF. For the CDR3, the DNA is TGTGCCAGCTCCTCCAAAACGGGACAGGGGACGTCTTCATCTGGCTACACCTTC. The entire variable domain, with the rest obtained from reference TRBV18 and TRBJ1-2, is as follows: NAGVMQNPRHLVRRRGQEARLRCSPMKGHSHVYWYRQLPEEGLKFMVYLQKENIIDESGMPKERFSAEFPKEGPSILRIQQVVRGDSAAYFCASSSKTGQGTSSSGYTFGSGTRLTVV.